Below, one TCR beta chain is given with its context. CDR1 is LNHDA and CDR2 is SQIVND in the germline V gene (reference sequence). Unmatched junction bases numbered 4, after V lost 7 bases and J lost 1 base. The CDR3 loop spans 14 amino acids. Sequenced by immunoSEQ multiplex PCR; TCRdb stores in-frame clones only, minus some. Here the sample spans 90,000 to 130,000 clones, around 90% being singletons. This sample is drawn from a study of cytomegalovirus exposure and HLA in healthy donors. Separation from the approximately 670-subject first cohort characterized the roughly 120-subject validation cohort, to which the donors belonged.

This rearrangement joins TRBV19 to TRBJ1-1, with 9 nucleotides matching TRBD1. The TCR originated in a woman under 30 in good health and CMV-seronegative. Sequencing used PBMCs. The CDR3 coding sequence is TGTGCCAGTATTGACAGGGGGGCGAACACTGAAGCTTTCTTT. Its protein product is CASIDRGANTEAFF.